A selection of T cell receptor beta chains follows, all from one sample in a study of cytomegalovirus exposure and HLA in healthy donors. Libraries were prepared by immunoSEQ multiplex PCR; TCRdb keeps only in-frame clonotypes and omits some of them. This repertoire shows around 37,000 clones, 74% found once; its top ten account for 6.3%. The specimen sequenced was PBMCs. The source is a man in his thirties or forties in good health and CMV-seronegative. The CDR3 runs from the conserved cysteine through the conserved F or W. The order of the fields is D gene, J gene, V gene, CDR3 protein. D genes are given only for firm matches.

D gene: TRBD1; J gene: TRBJ1-2; V gene: TRBV19; CDR3 protein: CASSTSDRGNYGYTF
D gene: TRBD1; J gene: TRBJ2-7; V gene: TRBV7-8; CDR3 protein: CASSPGQGISYEQYF
D gene: NA; J gene: TRBJ2-3; V gene: TRBV28; CDR3 protein: CASSDSGWEFILTDTQYF
D gene: TRBD1; J gene: TRBJ2-7; V gene: TRBV6-5; CDR3 protein: CASSYSGTDSYEQYF
D gene: NA; J gene: TRBJ1-1; V gene: TRBV9; CDR3 protein: CASSVGSGTEAFF
D gene: NA; J gene: TRBJ2-7; V gene: TRBV5-1; CDR3 protein: CASSLVPGASYEQYF
D gene: NA; J gene: TRBJ2-5; V gene: TRBV19; CDR3 protein: CASSPRGSVQETQYF
D gene: NA; J gene: TRBJ1-4; V gene: TRBV7-6; CDR3 protein: CASSLEGVVNEKLFF
D gene: NA; J gene: TRBJ2-7; V gene: TRBV7-9; CDR3 protein: CASSFGTYEQYF
D gene: TRBD2; J gene: TRBJ2-1; V gene: TRBV6-6; CDR3 protein: CASSPPGLGYNEQFF
D gene: TRBD2; J gene: TRBJ2-1; V gene: TRBV14; CDR3 protein: CASSQGRLARSYNEQFF
D gene: NA; J gene: TRBJ2-7; V gene: TRBV30; CDR3 protein: CAWSVGVGRTEYEQYF
D gene: TRBD2; J gene: TRBJ2-7; V gene: TRBV19; CDR3 protein: CASSTPLGLAGRSYEQYF
D gene: NA; J gene: TRBJ1-2; V gene: TRBV4-2; CDR3 protein: CASSQGLLLEGYPF
D gene: NA; J gene: TRBJ2-3; V gene: TRBV27; CDR3 protein: CASSPWGEGADTQYF
D gene: TRBD2; J gene: TRBJ2-7; V gene: TRBV9; CDR3 protein: CASTKGLAESYEQYF
D gene: NA; J gene: TRBJ2-1; V gene: TRBV7-2; CDR3 protein: CASSARTPGGLSSYNEQFF
D gene: TRBD1; J gene: TRBJ1-1; V gene: TRBV11-2; CDR3 protein: CASSSSDRGNTEAFF
D gene: NA; J gene: TRBJ1-2; V gene: TRBV6-1; CDR3 protein: CASRGQLNYGYTF
D gene: NA; J gene: TRBJ2-1; V gene: TRBV5-1; CDR3 protein: CASSSGGAGANNEQFF
D gene: TRBD2; J gene: TRBJ2-1; V gene: TRBV7-8; CDR3 protein: CASSAQRGGLGEQFF
D gene: TRBD1; J gene: TRBJ2-7; V gene: TRBV5-5; CDR3 protein: CASCMTGQGTYEQYF
D gene: TRBD1; J gene: TRBJ2-2; V gene: TRBV28; CDR3 protein: CASSLTGARLLFF
D gene: TRBD1; J gene: TRBJ1-5; V gene: TRBV15; CDR3 protein: CATSRSPAGGRNQPQHF
D gene: TRBD2; J gene: TRBJ2-1; V gene: TRBV19; CDR3 protein: CASSSGGLTYNEQFF
D gene: NA; J gene: TRBJ2-1; V gene: TRBV6-5; CDR3 protein: CASSLTRAAGFNEQFF
D gene: TRBD1; J gene: TRBJ1-1; V gene: TRBV15; CDR3 protein: CAIPGQGALGTEAFF
D gene: NA; J gene: TRBJ1-3; V gene: TRBV7-2; CDR3 protein: CASSLVGAAGNTIYF